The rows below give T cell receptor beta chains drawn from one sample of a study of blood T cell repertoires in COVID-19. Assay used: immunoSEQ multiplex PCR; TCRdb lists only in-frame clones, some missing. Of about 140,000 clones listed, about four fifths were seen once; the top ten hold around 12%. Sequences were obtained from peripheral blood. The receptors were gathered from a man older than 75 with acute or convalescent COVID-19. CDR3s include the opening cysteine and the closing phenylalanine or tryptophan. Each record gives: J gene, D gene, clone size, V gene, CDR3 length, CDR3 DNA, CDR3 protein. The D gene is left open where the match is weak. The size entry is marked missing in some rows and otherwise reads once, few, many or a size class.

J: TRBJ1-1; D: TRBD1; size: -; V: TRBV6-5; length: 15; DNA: TGTGCCAGCAGTTTCAACAGGGGGTCCGGCACTGAAGCTTTCTTT; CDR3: CASSFNRGSGTEAFF
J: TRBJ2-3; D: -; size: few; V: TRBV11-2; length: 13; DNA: TGTGCCAGCAGCTTAGCGGGGACAGATACGCAGTATTTT; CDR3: CASSLAGTDTQYF
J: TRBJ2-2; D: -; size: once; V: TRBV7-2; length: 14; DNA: TGTGCCAGCAGCTTACGGTTTTACACCGGGGAGCTGTTTTTT; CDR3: CASSLRFYTGELFF
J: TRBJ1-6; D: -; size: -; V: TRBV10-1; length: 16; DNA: TGCGCCAGACGGGGGGGGGATTACCTAGATAATTCACCCCTCCACTTT; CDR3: CARRGGDYLDNSPLHF
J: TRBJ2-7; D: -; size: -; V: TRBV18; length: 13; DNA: TGTGCCAGCTCACCAGACAGGTCCTACGAGCAGTACTTC; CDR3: CASSPDRSYEQYF
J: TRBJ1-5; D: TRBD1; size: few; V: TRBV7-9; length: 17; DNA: TGTGCCAGCAGCTTAGGGACAGGGGGTACCGCAGGACAGCCCCAGCATTTT; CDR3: CASSLGTGGTAGQPQHF
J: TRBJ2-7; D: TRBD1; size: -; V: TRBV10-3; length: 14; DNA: TGTGCCATCAGAGGGGACAGGGGCCCCCACGAGCAGTACTTC; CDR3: CAIRGDRGPHEQYF
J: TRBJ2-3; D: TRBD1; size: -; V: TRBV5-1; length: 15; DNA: TGCGCCAGCAGCCCGGCCTGGCAGGGGGCAGATACGCAGTATTTT; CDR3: CASSPAWQGADTQYF
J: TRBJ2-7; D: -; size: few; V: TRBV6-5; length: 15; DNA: TGTGCCAGCAGTTACGAAGCGGCGGGGAGTTACGAGCAGTACTTC; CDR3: CASSYEAAGSYEQYF
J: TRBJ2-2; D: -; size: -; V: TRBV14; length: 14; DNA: TGTGCCAGCAGCCAAGTTCTGAACACCGGGGAGCTGTTTTTT; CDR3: CASSQVLNTGELFF
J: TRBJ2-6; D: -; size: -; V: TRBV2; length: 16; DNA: TGTGCCAGCAGTGAGCAGGGCTTCTCTGGGGCCAACGTCCTGACTTTC; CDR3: CASSEQGFSGANVLTF
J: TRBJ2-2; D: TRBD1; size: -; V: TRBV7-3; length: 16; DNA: TGTGCCAGCAGCCTCAACAGGGGATCAGACACCGGGGAGCTGTTTTTT; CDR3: CASSLNRGSDTGELFF
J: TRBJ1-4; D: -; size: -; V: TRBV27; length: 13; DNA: TGTGCCAGCAGTAGACGGGGGGGCGAAAAACTGTTTTTT; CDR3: CASSRRGGEKLFF
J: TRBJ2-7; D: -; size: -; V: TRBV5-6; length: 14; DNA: TGTGCCAGCAGCTTGAACAGGGTAAGCTACGAGCAGTACTTC; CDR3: CASSLNRVSYEQYF
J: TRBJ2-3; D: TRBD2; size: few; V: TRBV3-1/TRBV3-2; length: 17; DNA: TGTGCCAGCAGCCAAGTGTCGAGCGGGATGGGCACAGATACGCAGTATTTT; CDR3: CASSQVSSGMGTDTQYF
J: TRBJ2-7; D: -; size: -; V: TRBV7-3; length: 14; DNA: TGTGCCAGCAGCCCACAGGGAAACTCCTACGAGCAGTACTTC; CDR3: CASSPQGNSYEQYF
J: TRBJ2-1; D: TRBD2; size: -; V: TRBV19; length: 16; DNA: TGTGCCAGTAGATTCCGACTGCGGCGGGGGTACAATGAGCAGTTCTTC; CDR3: CASRFRLRRGYNEQFF
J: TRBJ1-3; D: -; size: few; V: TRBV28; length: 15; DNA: TGTGCCAGCACCACAGCCCGGGGCCGGGGGAACACCATATATTTT; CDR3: CASTTARGRGNTIYF
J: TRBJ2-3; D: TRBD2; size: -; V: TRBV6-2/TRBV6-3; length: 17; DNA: TGTGCCAGCAGTTACTCGCTAGCGGGGGAGTACACAGATACGCAGTATTTT; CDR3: CASSYSLAGEYTDTQYF
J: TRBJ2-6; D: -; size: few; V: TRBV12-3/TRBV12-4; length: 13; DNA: TGTGCCAGCAGTTCCACTGGGGCCAACGTCCTGACTTTC; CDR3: CASSSTGANVLTF
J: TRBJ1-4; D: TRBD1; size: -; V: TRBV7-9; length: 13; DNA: TGTGCCAGCAGTTCCGGACAGGGCGAAAAACTGTTTTTT; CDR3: CASSSGQGEKLFF
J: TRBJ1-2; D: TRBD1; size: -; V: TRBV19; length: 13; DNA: TGTGCCAGTAGTACTTCAGACAGGGTTGGCTACACCTTC; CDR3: CASSTSDRVGYTF
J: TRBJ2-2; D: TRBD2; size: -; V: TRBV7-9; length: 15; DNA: TGTGCCAGCAGCTCGGGAGGATGGAACACCGGGGAGCTGTTTTTT; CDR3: CASSSGGWNTGELFF
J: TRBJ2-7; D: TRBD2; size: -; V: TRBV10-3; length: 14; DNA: TGTGCCATCACCCCGACTAGCGGGAACTACGAGCAGTACTTC; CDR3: CAITPTSGNYEQYF
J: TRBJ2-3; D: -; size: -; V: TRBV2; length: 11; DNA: TGTGCCAGCAGCTACAGGGATACGCAGTATTTT; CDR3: CASSYRDTQYF
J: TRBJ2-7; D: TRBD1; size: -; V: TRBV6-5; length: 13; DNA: TGTGCCAGCAGTTACAGGGGGCGATACGAGCAGTACTTC; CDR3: CASSYRGRYEQYF
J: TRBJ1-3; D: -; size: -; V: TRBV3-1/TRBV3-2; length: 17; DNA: TGTGCCAGCAGCCAAGATCAGGGAGGACCCATGTGGAACACCATATATTTT; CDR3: CASSQDQGGPMWNTIYF
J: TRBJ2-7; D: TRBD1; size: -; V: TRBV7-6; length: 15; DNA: TGTGCCAGCAGCTTGGACGGGACAGGGACCTACGAGCAGTACTTC; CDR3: CASSLDGTGTYEQYF
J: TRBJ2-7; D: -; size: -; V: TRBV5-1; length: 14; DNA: TGCGCCAGCAGCTTGGCCTCTCCGGGCTACGAGCAGTACTTC; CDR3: CASSLASPGYEQYF
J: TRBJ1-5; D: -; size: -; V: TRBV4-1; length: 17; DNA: TGCGCCAGCAGCCCCGGACCGCCGAGGGCCCTCAATCAGCCCCAGCATTTT; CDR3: CASSPGPPRALNQPQHF
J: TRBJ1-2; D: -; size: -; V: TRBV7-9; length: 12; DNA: TGTGCCAGCAGCTTAGCGGAGGGTGGCTACACCTTC; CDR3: CASSLAEGGYTF
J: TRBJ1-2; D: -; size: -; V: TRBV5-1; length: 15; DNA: TGCGCCAGCAGCTTGGGCACAGGCTCTAACTATGGCTACACCTTC; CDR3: CASSLGTGSNYGYTF
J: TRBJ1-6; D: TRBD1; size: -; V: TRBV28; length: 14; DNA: TGTGCCAGCAGTTTCCCCAGGGGGAATTCACCCCTCCACTTT; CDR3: CASSFPRGNSPLHF
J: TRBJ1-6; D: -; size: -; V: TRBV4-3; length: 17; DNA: TGCGCCAGCAGCCAAGATGGCGGCAGGTTCGGGGGATCACCCCTCCACTTT; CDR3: CASSQDGGRFGGSPLHF
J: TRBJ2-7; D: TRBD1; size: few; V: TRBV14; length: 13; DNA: TGTGCCAGCAGCCAAGACTGGGACAGGGGCCGCAGGTTC; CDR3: CASSQDWDRGRRF
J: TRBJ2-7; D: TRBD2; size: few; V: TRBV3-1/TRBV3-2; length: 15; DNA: TGTGCCAGCAGCCCAAGCGGGGGGTCCAACTACGAGCAGTACTTC; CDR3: CASSPSGGSNYEQYF
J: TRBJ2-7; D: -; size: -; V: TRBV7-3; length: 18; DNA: TGTGCCAGCAGCTTATACCCCCAAATAGCGCATGAAGCCTACGAGCAGTACTTC; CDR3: CASSLYPQIAHEAYEQYF
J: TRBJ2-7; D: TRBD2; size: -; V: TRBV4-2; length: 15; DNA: TGTGCCAGCAGCCAAGTCAGGACTAGCGGCAACGAGCAGTACTTC; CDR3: CASSQVRTSGNEQYF
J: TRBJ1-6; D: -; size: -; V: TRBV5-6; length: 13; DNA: TGTGCCAGCAGTATTTACGGGAATTCACCCCTCCACTTT; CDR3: CASSIYGNSPLHF
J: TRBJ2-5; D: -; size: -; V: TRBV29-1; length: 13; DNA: TGCAGCGTTGACCCTGAAGCTGGAGAGACCCAGTACTTC; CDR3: CSVDPEAGETQYF
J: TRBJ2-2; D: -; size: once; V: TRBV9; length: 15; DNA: TGTGCCAGCAGCGTACTCGGGGGAAGGACCGGGGAGCTGTTTTTT; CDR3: CASSVLGGRTGELFF